This T cell receptor beta chain was captured by sequencing in a study of cytomegalovirus exposure and HLA in healthy donors. Study-wide results and caveats: Several of the most significant clusters appeared, in a later analysis, to be linked to common viral pathogens. Associated with cytomegalovirus, according to the listing, were some 180 TCR beta chains.

Notes on this clone: Its target is unknown.

The V gene lost 8 bases and the J gene lost 0 bases, with 8 bases spanning the gap. The CDR3 spans 12 residues. It was healthy bone marrow donors who served as donors. It was with 60 Vbeta and 13 Jbeta primers that the PCR ran. Only in-frame clones appear in the TCRdb table, and some are missing; sequencing was by immunoSEQ multiplex PCR. In the table there are around 120,000 clones, over 70% of which are singletons. The V call is TRBV23-1, the J call TRBJ2-7; tentatively, D is TRBD1 (6 bases). TRBV23-1 is recorded as an ORF, its role being uncertain. This clonotype was sampled from a female donor in good health and CMV-seropositive. Source material: PBMCs. For the CDR3, the DNA is TGCGCCAGCGTGGACAGCTCCTACGAGCAGTACTTC. It codes for CASVDSSYEQYF.